This T cell receptor beta chain is drawn from a study of glioma-infiltrating T cells. A remark on this clonotype: Its antigen is not known.

Study conclusions and caveats: Tissue-blood divergence was below expectation in non-neoplastic patients, above in gliomas. CDR3 overlap between tissue and blood was very small.

The trim removed 4 bases at V and 1 base at J, leaving 6 bases unmatched. This CDR3 is 15 amino acids long. Per germline, CDR1 SEHNR and CDR2 FQNEAQ (reference sequence). Amplification of TCR alpha and beta CDR3 regions from RNA used iRepertoire nested multiplex PCR. One-step reverse transcription and amplification started from approximately 100-400 ng of tissue mRNA or PBMC total RNA. From the multiplex PCR reads, TCRdb called clonotypes with MiXCR, one entry per CDR3 protein. Altogether 84,000 or so distinct CDR3 sequences are present, about 23% being singletons, with the ten largest covering approximately 7%.

The origin of this receptor is a human donor with low-grade glioma or glioblastoma, undergoing nonglioma brain surgery, or in good health (not recorded which). Sequencing input: glioma tissue, nonneoplastic brain tissue, or PBMCs (not recorded which). The V and J genes are TRBV7-9 and TRBJ1-2; 7 bases line up with TRBD1. CDR3 residues: CASSSHRDSNYGYTF. Written as DNA, the CDR3 is TGTGCCAGCAGCTCGCACCGGGACAGTAACTATGGCTACACCTTC.